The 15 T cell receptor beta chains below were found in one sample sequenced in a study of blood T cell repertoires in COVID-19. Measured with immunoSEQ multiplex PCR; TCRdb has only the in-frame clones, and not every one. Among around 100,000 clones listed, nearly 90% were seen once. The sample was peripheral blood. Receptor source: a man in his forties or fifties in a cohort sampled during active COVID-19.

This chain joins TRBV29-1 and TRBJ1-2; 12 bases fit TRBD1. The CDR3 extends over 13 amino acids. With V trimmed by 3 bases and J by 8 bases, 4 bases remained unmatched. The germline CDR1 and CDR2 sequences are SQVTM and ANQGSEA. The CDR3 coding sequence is TGCAGCGTTGACGGGGGACAGGGGGCGGGCTACACCTTC. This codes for CSVDGGQGAGYTF. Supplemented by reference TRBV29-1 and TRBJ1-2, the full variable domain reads SAVISQKPSRDICQRGTSLTIQCQVDSQVTMMFWYRQQPGQSLTLIATANQGSEATYESGFVIDKFPISRPNLTFSTLTVSNMSPEDSSIYLCSVDGGQGAGYTFGSGTRLTVV.

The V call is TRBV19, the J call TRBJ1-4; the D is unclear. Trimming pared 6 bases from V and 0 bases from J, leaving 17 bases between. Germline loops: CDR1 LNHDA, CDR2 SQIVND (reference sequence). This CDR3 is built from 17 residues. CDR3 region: CASSRTTLVATNEKLFF. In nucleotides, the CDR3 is TGTGCCAGTAGCAGGACTACATTAGTTGCAACTAATGAAAAACTGTTTTTT.

CDR3 residues: CASSAVLPRDSNEKLFF. CDR3 sequence (DNA): TGTGCCAGCAGTGCAGTATTACCCCGGGACAGTAATGAAAAACTGTTTTTT. The chain uses TRBV2 and TRBJ1-4, with 7 bases that match TRBD1. Looked up from germline, CDR1 is SNHLY and CDR2 is FYNNEI. Germline trimming cut 4 bases from V and 4 bases from J; bases unmatched to any gene: 12. The CDR3 is made up of 17 amino acids.

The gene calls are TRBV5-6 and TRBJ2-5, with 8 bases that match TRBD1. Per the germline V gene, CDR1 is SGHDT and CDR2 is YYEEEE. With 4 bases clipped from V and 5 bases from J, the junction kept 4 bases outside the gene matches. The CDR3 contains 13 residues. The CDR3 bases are TGTGCCAGCAGCCCCAGGGGGCAGGAGACCCAGTACTTC. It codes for CASSPRGQETQYF.

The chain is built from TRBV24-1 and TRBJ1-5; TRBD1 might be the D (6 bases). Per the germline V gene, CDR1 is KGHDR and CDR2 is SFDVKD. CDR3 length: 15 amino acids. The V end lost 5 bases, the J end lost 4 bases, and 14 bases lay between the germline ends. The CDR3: CATSGAGVENQPQHF. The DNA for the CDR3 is TGTGCCACCAGTGGGGCAGGGGTCGAGAATCAGCCCCAGCATTTT.

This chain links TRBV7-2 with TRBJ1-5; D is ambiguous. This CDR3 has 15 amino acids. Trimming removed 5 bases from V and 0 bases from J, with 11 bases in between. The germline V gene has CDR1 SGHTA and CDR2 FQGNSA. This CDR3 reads CASSQPGNSNQPQHF. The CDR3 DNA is TGTGCCAGCAGCCAGCCGGGGAATAGCAATCAGCCCCAGCATTTT.

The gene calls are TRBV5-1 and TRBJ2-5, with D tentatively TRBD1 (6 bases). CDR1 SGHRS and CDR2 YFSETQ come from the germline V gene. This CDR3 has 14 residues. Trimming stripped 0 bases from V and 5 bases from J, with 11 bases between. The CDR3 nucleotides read TGCGCCAGCAGCTTGGCTACAGGGATTGAGACCCAGTACTTC. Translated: CASSLATGIETQYF. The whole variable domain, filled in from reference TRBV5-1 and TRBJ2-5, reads KAGVTQTPRYLIKTRGQQVTLSCSPISGHRSVSWYQQTPGQGLQFLFEYFSETQRNKGNFPGRFSGRQFSNSRSEMNVSTLELGDSALYLCASSLATGIETQYFGPGTRLLVL.

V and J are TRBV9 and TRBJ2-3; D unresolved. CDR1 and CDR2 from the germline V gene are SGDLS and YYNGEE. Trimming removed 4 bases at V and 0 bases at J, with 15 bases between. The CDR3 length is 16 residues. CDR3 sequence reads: CASSYRTSTSTDTQYF. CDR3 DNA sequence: TGTGCCAGCAGCTATCGAACATCGACTAGCACAGATACGCAGTATTTT.

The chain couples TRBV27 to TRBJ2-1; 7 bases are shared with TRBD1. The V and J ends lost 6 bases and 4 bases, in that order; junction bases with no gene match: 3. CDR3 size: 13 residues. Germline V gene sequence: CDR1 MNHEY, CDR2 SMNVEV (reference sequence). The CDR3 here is CASRPQGYNEQFF. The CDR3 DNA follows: TGTGCCAGCAGGCCACAGGGGTACAATGAGCAGTTCTTC.

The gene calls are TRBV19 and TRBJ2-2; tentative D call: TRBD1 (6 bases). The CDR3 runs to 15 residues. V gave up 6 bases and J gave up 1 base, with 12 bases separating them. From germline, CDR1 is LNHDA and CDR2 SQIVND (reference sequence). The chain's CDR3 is CASRPGQKNTGELFF. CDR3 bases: TGTGCCAGTAGGCCCGGACAGAAGAACACCGGGGAGCTGTTTTTT.

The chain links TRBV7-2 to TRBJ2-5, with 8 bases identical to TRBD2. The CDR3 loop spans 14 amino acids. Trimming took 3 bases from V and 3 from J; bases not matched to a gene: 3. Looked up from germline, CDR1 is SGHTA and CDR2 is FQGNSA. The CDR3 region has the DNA TGTGCCAGCAGCTTGACGGGGGGGGAAGAGACCCAGTACTTC. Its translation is CASSLTGGEETQYF.

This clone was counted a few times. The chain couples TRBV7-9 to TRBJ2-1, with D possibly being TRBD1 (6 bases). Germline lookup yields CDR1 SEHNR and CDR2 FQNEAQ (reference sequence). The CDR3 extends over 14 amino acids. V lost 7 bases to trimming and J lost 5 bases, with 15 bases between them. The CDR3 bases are TGTGCCAGCACCCGGACAGAGCCAAACAATGAGCAGTTCTTC. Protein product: CASTRTEPNNEQFF.

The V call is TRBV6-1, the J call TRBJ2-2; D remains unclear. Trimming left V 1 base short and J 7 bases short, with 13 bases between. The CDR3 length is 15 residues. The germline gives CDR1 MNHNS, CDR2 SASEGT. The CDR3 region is CASSEGLQRDGELFF. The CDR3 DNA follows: TGTGCCAGCAGTGAAGGCCTGCAGCGAGACGGGGAGCTGTTTTTT.

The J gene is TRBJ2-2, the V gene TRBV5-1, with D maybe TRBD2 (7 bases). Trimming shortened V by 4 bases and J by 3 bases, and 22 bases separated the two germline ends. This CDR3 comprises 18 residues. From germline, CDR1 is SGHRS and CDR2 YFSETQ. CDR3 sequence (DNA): TGCGCCAGCAGCCTGGGCCTACGGGGGGCCACGGACACCGGGGAGCTGTTTTTT. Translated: CASSLGLRGATDTGELFF.

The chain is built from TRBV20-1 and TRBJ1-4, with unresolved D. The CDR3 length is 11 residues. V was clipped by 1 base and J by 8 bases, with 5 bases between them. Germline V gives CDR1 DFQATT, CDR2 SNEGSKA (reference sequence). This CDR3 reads CSARAGEKLFF. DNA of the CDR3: TGCAGTGCTAGAGCAGGCGAAAAACTGTTTTTT.